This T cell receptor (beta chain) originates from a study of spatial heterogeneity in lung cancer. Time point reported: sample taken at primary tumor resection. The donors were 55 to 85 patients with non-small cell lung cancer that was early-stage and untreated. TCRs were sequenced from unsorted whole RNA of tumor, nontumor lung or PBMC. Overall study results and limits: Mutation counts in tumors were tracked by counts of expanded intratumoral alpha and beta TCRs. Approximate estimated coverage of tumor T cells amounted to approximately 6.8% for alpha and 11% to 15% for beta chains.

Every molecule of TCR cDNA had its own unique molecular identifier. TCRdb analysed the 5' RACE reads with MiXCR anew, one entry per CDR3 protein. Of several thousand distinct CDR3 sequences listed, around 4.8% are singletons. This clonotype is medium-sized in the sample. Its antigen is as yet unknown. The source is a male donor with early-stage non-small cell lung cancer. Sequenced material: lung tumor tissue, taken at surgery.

The CDR3 DNA is TGTGCCAGCAGCGCACGTAGTGGGAATTGGGGACAGGGAGGTCTCCACTTT. This codes for CASSARSGNWGQGGLHF. This chain joins TRBV9 and TRBJ1-6; 9 nucleotides line up with TRBD1. Germline-derived CDR1 and CDR2 are SGDLS and YYNGEE. V was pared by 3 bases and J by 16 bases, with 20 bases of the junction left unmatched. This CDR3 has 17 residues.